This T cell receptor (beta chain) is from a study of spatial heterogeneity in lung cancer. This clonotype was recorded many times. Germline V gene data show CDR1 as DFQATT and CDR2 as SNEGSKA (reference sequence). The V segment lost 6 bases and the J segment 1 base; nucleotides outside the gene matches: 5. The CDR3 runs 13 residues. Documented time point: blood at routine non-recurrence follow-up after resection. MiXCR, run by TCRdb on the 5' RACE reads, gives a single entry per CDR3 protein. This table holds some 16,000 distinct CDR3 sequences, under 20% found once. The sequence was obtained from a male donor with early-stage non-small cell lung cancer. This sequence joins TRBV20-1 and TRBJ1-1; 7 bases agree with TRBD1. Source: PBMCs, taken at follow-up. This CDR3 reads CSAVDRRNTEAFF. DNA for the CDR3: TGCAGTGCGGTGGACAGGAGGAACACTGAAGCTTTCTTT.